The rows below give T cell receptor beta chains drawn from one sample of a study of beta chain features in type 1 diabetes. Repertoires were generated with immunoSEQ multiplex PCR, while TCRdb's copy carries only in-frame clones and drops some. The top ten hold 2.3% of the sample, which has 150,000 to 200,000 clones, approximately 9% seen once. Material for sequencing was central memory CD4+ T cells from blood. These TCRs come from a woman aged 18-29 years in good health. Both conserved end residues are part of each CDR3. D genes are given only for firm matches. Size tells how often a clone was seen (once, few, many) or the class of an expanded clone, and some rows leave it out.

>TRBV30|NA|TRBJ1-1|13|NA
TGTGCCTGGCTCCCCGGGAGGGGCACTGAAGCTTTCTTT
CAWLPGRGTEAFF
>TRBV7-9|TRBD2|TRBJ2-3|17|NA
TGTGCCAGCAGCTCCACGACTAGCGGGGCTAGCACAGATACGCAGTATTTT
CASSSTTSGASTDTQYF
>TRBV2|NA|TRBJ1-1|14|NA
TGTGCCAGCACCACAGATGGACAGAACACTGAAGCTTTCTTT
CASTTDGQNTEAFF
>TRBV5-4|NA|TRBJ2-7|13|NA
TGTGCCAGCAGCTTGATTAGCTCCTACGAGCAGTACTTC
CASSLISSYEQYF
>TRBV25-1|TRBD1|TRBJ2-7|13|few
TGTGCCAGCAGACAGGGGGCGCAGGACGAGCAGTACTTC
CASRQGAQDEQYF
>TRBV5-1|NA|TRBJ2-7|15|NA
TGCGCCAGCAGCTTGGACCAGGGAATGACCTACGAGCAGTACTTC
CASSLDQGMTYEQYF
>TRBV6-1|TRBD2|TRBJ2-3|17|NA
TGTGCCAGCAGTGTTTCGAGACTAGCGGGAAGGACAGATACGCAGTATTTT
CASSVSRLAGRTDTQYF
>TRBV30|NA|TRBJ2-3|13|few
TGTGCCTGGAGCGAAGGGAGAACAGATACGCAGTATTTT
CAWSEGRTDTQYF
>TRBV7-9|NA|TRBJ2-1|16|NA
TGTGCCAGCAGCCTGCACGGAGGAGGGTCCTACAATGAGCAGTTCTTC
CASSLHGGGSYNEQFF
>TRBV18|NA|TRBJ2-5|13|few
TGTGCCAGCTCACCGGAGGGACAAGAGACCCAGTACTTC
CASSPEGQETQYF
>TRBV4-1|NA|TRBJ1-2|16|few
TGCGCCAGCAGCCCGAAACAGGGTGCCGATGCGGCTGGCTACACCTTC
CASSPKQGADAAGYTF
>TRBV18|TRBD1|TRBJ2-1|12|few
TGTGCCAGCTCACAGGACAGGAATGAGCAGTTCTTC
CASSQDRNEQFF
>TRBV5-1|TRBD2|TRBJ2-3|14|NA
TGCGCCGTCAGCCGAACGGGGGGGCCAGATACGCAGTATTTT
CAVSRTGGPDTQYF
>TRBV7-2|NA|TRBJ2-5|12|many
TGTGCCAGCAGCTTACCTCAAGAGACCCAGTACTTC
CASSLPQETQYF
>TRBV7-9|NA|TRBJ2-1|14|NA
TGTGCCAGCAGCGTCTCGGGGCAGGGGAATGAGCAGTTCTTC
CASSVSGQGNEQFF
>TRBV7-8|NA|TRBJ2-3|17|few
TGTGCCAGCAGCCCTCCCCTCCGGGAAAGCGGTTCAGATACGCAGTATTTT
CASSPPLRESGSDTQYF